This entry features one T cell receptor beta chain sequence. As yet, its antigen is unknown. This sample is drawn from a study of T cells in tuberculosis. Study-wide points: Smaller distances to GMM-specific TCRs suggested their expansion in active tuberculosis.

Germline V gene sequence: CDR1 GTSNPN, CDR2 SVGIG (reference sequence). V was pared by 3 bases and J by 2 bases, with 25 bases between. CDR3 size: 18 residues. Clones were sequenced by immunoSEQ multiplex PCR, and TCRdb holds only the in-frame ones, with some missing. The repertoire holds roughly 35,000 clones, with 90% to 95% as singletons. The sequence came from a donor aged 10 to 29 with latent tuberculosis or without tuberculosis infection. Some clones in this sample may be carry-over from other donors' samples. V is TRBV30 and J is TRBJ1-2, with D possibly TRBD1 on 6 matching bases. Sequenced sample: PBMCs. The CDR3 region is CAWRQTHGSGVGNYGYTF. CDR3 nucleotide sequence: TGTGCCTGGAGGCAAACTCACGGATCAGGGGTGGGGAACTATGGCTACACCTTC. The full variable domain, rest sourced from reference TRBV30 and TRBJ1-2, is SQTIHQWPATLVQPVGSPLSLECTVEGTSNPNLYWYRQAAGRGLQLLFYSVGIGQISSEVPQNLSASRPQDRQFILSSKKLLLSDSGFYLCAWRQTHGSGVGNYGYTFGSGTRLTVV.